This TCR beta chain was captured in a study of persistence of HIV-infected CD4 T cells. Across the whole study: Blood samples, up to 180 mL, came from multiple time points, except two leukapheresis donors sampled once.

The CDR3 runs to 14 residues. V was clipped by 3 bases and J by 7 bases, with 13 bases between them. Germline-derived CDR1 and CDR2 are MNHNS and SASEGT. Sequencing used immunoSEQ version 4 in survey mode. Data came from immunoSEQ multiplex PCR; TCRdb stores just in-frame clones and leaves some out. The profile shows some 45,000 clones, 88% of them singletons. This nonspecific control used anti-CD3/anti-CD28 bead stimulation of CD4+ T cells. Sorting of responding CD4+ T cells relied on upregulated CD40 ligand together with CD69. Worth noting for this clone: Its antigen remains unknown.

The chain joins TRBV6-1 to TRBJ1-5; unclear D gene. The sample here was CD4+ T cells sorted from PBMCs after approximately 19-hour stimulation, taken from a patient who received antiretroviral therapy. This sequence originates from an adult woman with HIV who was CMV-seropositive. CDR3 protein: CASSDDNARQPQHF. In nucleotides, the CDR3 is TGTGCCAGCAGTGACGACAACGCGAGACAGCCCCAGCATTTT.